Detailed here is one T cell receptor (beta chain). Profiling relied on immunoSEQ multiplex PCR, and the TCRdb table lists in-frame clones only, not all of them. The table has approximately 70,000 clones, more than 85% seen once; the top ten hold approximately 0.21%. The data derive from a study of CD4 T cells in relation to SARS-CoV-2 and coronaviruses. Before the COVID-19 pandemic, during about 2010-2018, CD4+ T cells were taken from unexposed donors. The sequenced sample was naive CD4+ T cells from PBMCs. Documented subset: naive CD4+ T cells isolated by negative enrichment. This receptor was identified in a human donor in good health.

The CDR3 reads CASSASGQGGYEQYF. For the CDR3, the DNA is TGTGCCAGCAGCGCTTCGGGACAGGGAGGCTACGAGCAGTACTTC. The chain recombines TRBV21-1 with TRBJ2-7; the DNA was not compared with TRBD1, the D call given in the table. TRBV21-1 is designated a pseudogene. This CDR3 is built from 15 residues.